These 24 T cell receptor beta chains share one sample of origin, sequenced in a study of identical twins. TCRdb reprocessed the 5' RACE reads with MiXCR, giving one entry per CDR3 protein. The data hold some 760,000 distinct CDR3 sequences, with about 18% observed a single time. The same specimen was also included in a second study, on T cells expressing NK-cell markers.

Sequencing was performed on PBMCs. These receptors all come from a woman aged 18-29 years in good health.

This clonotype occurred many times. The CDR3 nucleotides read TGTGCCAGCAGCCCACAGGGAACCTACGAGCAGTACTTC. Translation gives CASSPQGTYEQYF. The rearrangement uses TRBV6-1 and TRBJ2-7, with D possibly TRBD1 on 6 matching bases. The CDR3 is made up of 13 amino acids. Looked up from germline, CDR1 is MNHNS and CDR2 is SASEGT. The V and J ends lost 6 bases and 2 bases respectively, with 11 bases between them.

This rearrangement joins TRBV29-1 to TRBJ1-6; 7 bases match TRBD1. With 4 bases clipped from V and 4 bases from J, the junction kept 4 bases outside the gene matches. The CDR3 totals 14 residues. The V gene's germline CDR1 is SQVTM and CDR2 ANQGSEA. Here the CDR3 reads CSVAEGQYNSPLHF. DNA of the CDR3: TGCAGCGTTGCTGAGGGACAGTATAATTCACCCCTCCACTTT.

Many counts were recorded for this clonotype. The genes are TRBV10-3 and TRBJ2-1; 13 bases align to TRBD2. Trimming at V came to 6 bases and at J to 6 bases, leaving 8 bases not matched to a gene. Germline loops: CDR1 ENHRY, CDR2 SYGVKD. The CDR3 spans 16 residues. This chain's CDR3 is CAIREAGTSGTNEQFF. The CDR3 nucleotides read TGTGCCATCAGGGAGGCCGGGACTAGCGGGACCAATGAGCAGTTCTTC.

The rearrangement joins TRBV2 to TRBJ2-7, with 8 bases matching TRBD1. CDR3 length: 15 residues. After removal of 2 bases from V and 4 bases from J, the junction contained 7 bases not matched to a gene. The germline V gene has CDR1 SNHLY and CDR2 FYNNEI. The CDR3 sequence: CASSELGQAAYEQYF. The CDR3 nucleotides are TGTGCCAGCAGTGAATTGGGACAGGCCGCTTACGAGCAGTACTTC.

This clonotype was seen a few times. The CDR3 reads CASSSTGTGGETQYF. The CDR3 nucleotides read TGTGCCAGCAGTTCCACCGGGACAGGGGGCGAGACCCAGTACTTC. This chain links TRBV6-5 with TRBJ2-5, with TRBD1 matching over 12 bases. Germline V gene lookup returns CDR1 MNHEY and CDR2 SVGAGI. The CDR3 contains 15 residues. Trimming took 4 bases from V and 5 from J; bases not matched to a gene: 5.

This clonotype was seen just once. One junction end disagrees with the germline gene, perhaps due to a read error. The CDR3 is CAISDKGYEHYF. DNA of the CDR3: TGTGCCATCAGCGACAAGGGGTACGAGCATTACTTC. The chain employs TRBV10-3 and TRBJ2-7; D possibly corresponds to TRBD1 (5 bases). The germline V gene encodes CDR1 ENHRY and CDR2 SYGVKD. This CDR3 is built from 12 residues.

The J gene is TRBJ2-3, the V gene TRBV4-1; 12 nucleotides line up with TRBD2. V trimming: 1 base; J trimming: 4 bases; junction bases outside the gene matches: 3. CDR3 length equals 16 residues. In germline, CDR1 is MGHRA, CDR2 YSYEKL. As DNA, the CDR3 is TGCGCCAGCAGCCAAGGGGCTAGCGGGGGGGCAGATACGCAGTATTTT. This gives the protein CASSQGASGGADTQYF.

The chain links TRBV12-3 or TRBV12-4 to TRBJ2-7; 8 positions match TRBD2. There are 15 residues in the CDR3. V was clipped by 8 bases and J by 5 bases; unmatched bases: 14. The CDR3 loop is CASAPTRAGENEQYF. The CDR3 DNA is TGTGCCAGCGCTCCGACCCGAGCGGGAGAGAACGAGCAGTACTTC.

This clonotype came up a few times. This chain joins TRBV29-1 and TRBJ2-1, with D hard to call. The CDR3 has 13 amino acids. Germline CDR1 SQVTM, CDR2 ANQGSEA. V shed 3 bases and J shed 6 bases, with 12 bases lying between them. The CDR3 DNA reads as TGCAGCGTTGACCGCCCGTCCGCCAATGAGCAGTTCTTC. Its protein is CSVDRPSANEQFF.

The CDR3 loop is CSGRFSGRSDTQYF. The CDR3 bases are TGCAGTGGCCGGTTTAGCGGGAGGTCGGATACGCAGTATTTT. V and J are TRBV20-1 and TRBJ2-3, with 10 positions matching TRBD2. J gave up 6 bases and V 7 bases, and 10 bases lay outside the gene matches. CDR1 DFQATT and CDR2 SNEGSKA come from the germline V gene (reference sequence). This CDR3 contains 14 residues.

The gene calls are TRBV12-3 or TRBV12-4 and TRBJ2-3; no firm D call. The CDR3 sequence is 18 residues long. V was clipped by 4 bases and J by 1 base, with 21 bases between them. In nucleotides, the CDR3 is TGTGCCAGCAGTTCCCCCAGCCAGTCGCTCCTGGGCACAGATACGCAGTATTTT. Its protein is CASSSPSQSLLGTDTQYF.

This chain's CDR3 is CASSQDSPRGQGVYEQFF. The CDR3, as DNA: TGCGCCAGCAGCCAAGATTCTCCCCGGGGACAGGGTGTCTATGAGCAGTTCTTC. The rearrangement links TRBV4-1 to TRBJ2-1; 9 nucleotides match TRBD1. J lost 8 bases, V lost 0 bases, and 14 bases had no gene match. Germline lookup yields CDR1 MGHRA and CDR2 YSYEKL. The CDR3 is 18 residues long.

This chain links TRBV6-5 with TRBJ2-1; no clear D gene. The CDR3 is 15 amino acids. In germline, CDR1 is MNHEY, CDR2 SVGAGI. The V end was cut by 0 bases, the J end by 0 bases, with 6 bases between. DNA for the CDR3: TGTGCCAGCAGTTACTCTGTCAGCTCCTACAATGAGCAGTTCTTC. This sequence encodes CASSYSVSSYNEQFF.

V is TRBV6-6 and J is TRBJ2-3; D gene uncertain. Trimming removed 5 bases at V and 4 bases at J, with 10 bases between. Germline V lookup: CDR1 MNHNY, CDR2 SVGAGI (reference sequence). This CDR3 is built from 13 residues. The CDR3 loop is CASSSLPPDTQYF. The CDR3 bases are TGTGCCAGCAGTAGCCTCCCACCAGATACGCAGTATTTT.

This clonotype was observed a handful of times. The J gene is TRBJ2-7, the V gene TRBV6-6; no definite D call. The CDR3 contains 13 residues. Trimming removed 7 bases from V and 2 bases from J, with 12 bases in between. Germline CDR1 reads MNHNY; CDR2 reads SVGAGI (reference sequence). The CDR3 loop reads CASKPGGTYEQYF. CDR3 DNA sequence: TGTGCCAGCAAGCCAGGTGGTACCTACGAGCAGTACTTC.

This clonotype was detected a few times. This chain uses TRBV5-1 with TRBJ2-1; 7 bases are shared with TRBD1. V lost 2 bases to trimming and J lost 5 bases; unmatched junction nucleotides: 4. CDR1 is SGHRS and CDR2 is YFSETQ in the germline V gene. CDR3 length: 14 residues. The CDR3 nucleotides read TGCGCCAGCAGCTTAAGACAGGGCCACAATGAGCAGTTCTTC. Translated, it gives CASSLRQGHNEQFF. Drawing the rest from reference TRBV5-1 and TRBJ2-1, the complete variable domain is KAGVTQTPRYLIKTRGQQVTLSCSPISGHRSVSWYQQTPGQGLQFLFEYFSETQRNKGNFPGRFSGRQFSNSRSEMNVSTLELGDSALYLCASSLRQGHNEQFFGPGTRLTVL.

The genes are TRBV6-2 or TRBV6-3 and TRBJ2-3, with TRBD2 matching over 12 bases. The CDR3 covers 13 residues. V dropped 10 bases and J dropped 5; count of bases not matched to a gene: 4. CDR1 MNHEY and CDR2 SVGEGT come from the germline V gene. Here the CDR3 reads CATSGLAGDTQYF. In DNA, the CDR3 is TGTGCCACTTCGGGACTAGCGGGAGATACGCAGTATTTT.

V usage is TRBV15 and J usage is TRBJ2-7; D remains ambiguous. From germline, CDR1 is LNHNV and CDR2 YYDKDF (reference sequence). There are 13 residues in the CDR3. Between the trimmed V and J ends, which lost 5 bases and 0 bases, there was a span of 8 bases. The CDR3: CATSPATSYEQYF. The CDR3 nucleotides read TGTGCCACCAGCCCAGCGACCTCCTACGAGCAGTACTTC.

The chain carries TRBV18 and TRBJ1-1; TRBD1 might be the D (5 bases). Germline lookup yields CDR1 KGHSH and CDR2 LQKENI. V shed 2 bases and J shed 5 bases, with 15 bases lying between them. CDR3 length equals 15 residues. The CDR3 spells CASSPVVGARTEAFF. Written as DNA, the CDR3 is TGTGCCAGCTCACCAGTGGTAGGGGCGCGAACTGAAGCTTTCTTT.

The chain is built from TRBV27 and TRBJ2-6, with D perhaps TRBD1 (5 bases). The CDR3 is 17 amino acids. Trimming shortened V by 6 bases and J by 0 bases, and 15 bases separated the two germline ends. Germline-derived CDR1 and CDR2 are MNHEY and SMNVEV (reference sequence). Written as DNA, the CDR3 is TGTGCCAGCAGAAACCAGGGTACGCACTCTGGGGCCAACGTCCTGACTTTC. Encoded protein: CASRNQGTHSGANVLTF.

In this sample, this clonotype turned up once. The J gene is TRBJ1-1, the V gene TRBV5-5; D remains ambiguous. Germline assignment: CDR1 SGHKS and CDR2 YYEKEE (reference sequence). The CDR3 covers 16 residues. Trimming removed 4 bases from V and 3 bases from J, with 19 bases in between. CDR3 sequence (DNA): TGTGCCAGCAGCATACGGGATAGCAGTTTGGACACTGAAGCTTTCTTT. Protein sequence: CASSIRDSSLDTEAFF.

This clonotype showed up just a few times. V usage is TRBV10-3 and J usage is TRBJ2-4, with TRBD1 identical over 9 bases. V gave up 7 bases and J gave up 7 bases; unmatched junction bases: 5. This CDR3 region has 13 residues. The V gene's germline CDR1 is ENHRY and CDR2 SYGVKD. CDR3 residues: CAIKGQGGNIQYF. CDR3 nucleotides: TGTGCCATCAAGGGACAGGGAGGGAACATTCAGTACTTC.

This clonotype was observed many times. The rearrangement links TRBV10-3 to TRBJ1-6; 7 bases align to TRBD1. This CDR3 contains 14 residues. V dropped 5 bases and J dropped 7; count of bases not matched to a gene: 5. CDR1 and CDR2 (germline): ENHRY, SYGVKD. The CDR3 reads CAISRQGENSPLHF. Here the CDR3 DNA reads TGTGCCATCAGTCGACAGGGTGAAAATTCACCCCTCCACTTT.

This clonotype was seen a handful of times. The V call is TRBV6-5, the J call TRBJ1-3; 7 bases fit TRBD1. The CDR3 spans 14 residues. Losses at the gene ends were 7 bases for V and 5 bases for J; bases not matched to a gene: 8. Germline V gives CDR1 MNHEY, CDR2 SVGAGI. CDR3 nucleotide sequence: TGTGCCAGCAATTCCGGGACAGCGAGAAACACCATATATTTT. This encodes CASNSGTARNTIYF.